Listed below are T cell receptor beta chains from one sample, sequenced in a study of T cells in localized non-small cell lung cancer. Using immunoSEQ multiplex PCR, the repertoire was profiled, and TCRdb retains in-frame clones only, with some absent. The table shows 20,000 to 30,000 clones, with under 95% occurring only once. The input for sequencing was peripheral blood, taken before any cancer treatment. These receptors were collected from a female donor over 55 with stage II squamous cell lung carcinoma. CDR3s include the opening cysteine and the closing phenylalanine or tryptophan. A D gene is named only where the DNA matches it firmly. Part of the rows lack a size; the others show once, few, many or a class for expanded clones.

abundance: NA; d_gene: NA; v_gene: TRBV6-1; j_gene: TRBJ2-7; CDR3aa: CASSEVTGQYF
abundance: NA; d_gene: TRBD2; v_gene: TRBV2; j_gene: TRBJ2-5; CDR3aa: CASSAERGGGETQYF
abundance: NA; d_gene: NA; v_gene: TRBV7-9; j_gene: TRBJ2-1; CDR3aa: CASSPGGRVSYVNEQFF
abundance: NA; d_gene: NA; v_gene: TRBV5-6; j_gene: TRBJ1-4; CDR3aa: CASSFPSGVGEKLFF
abundance: NA; d_gene: NA; v_gene: TRBV10-1; j_gene: TRBJ2-3; CDR3aa: CASSPTGGITDTQYF
abundance: few; d_gene: NA; v_gene: TRBV10-3; j_gene: TRBJ1-6; CDR3aa: CAISGRDTPNSPLHF
abundance: NA; d_gene: TRBD2; v_gene: TRBV5-1; j_gene: TRBJ2-3; CDR3aa: CASSLGLAGLADTQYF
abundance: NA; d_gene: TRBD1; v_gene: TRBV30; j_gene: TRBJ1-5; CDR3aa: CAWSGTGGQPQHF
abundance: NA; d_gene: TRBD1; v_gene: TRBV6-5; j_gene: TRBJ1-2; CDR3aa: CASSLTGNGYTF
abundance: NA; d_gene: TRBD1; v_gene: TRBV5-1; j_gene: NA; CDR3aa: CASSAGQVSYEQYF
abundance: NA; d_gene: NA; v_gene: TRBV4-3; j_gene: TRBJ2-3; CDR3aa: CASSQGETSTDTQYF
abundance: once; d_gene: NA; v_gene: TRBV29-1; j_gene: TRBJ1-2; CDR3aa: CSVEEEARGYTF
abundance: NA; d_gene: NA; v_gene: TRBV27; j_gene: TRBJ1-2; CDR3aa: CASSFHPGGDYGYTF
abundance: NA; d_gene: TRBD2; v_gene: TRBV7-6; j_gene: TRBJ2-1; CDR3aa: CASSLVPAGGSESYNEQFF
abundance: NA; d_gene: NA; v_gene: TRBV7-9; j_gene: TRBJ2-3; CDR3aa: CASSAGPTSTDTQYF
abundance: NA; d_gene: TRBD2; v_gene: TRBV15; j_gene: TRBJ2-3; CDR3aa: CATSRDGWLAGTDTQYF
abundance: NA; d_gene: NA; v_gene: TRBV4-3; j_gene: TRBJ1-2; CDR3aa: CASSQGGGFGYGYTF
abundance: NA; d_gene: NA; v_gene: TRBV5-1; j_gene: TRBJ2-2; CDR3aa: CASSSGSLVTGELFF
abundance: NA; d_gene: TRBD1; v_gene: TRBV18; j_gene: TRBJ1-5; CDR3aa: CASSPTGKGYSNQPQHF
abundance: NA; d_gene: NA; v_gene: TRBV11-2; j_gene: TRBJ1-1; CDR3aa: CASRIAPKGLNTEAFF
abundance: NA; d_gene: NA; v_gene: TRBV4-3; j_gene: TRBJ1-4; CDR3aa: CASSQDQGPTNEKLFF
abundance: NA; d_gene: NA; v_gene: TRBV19; j_gene: TRBJ2-3; CDR3aa: CASSITDTQYF
abundance: NA; d_gene: NA; v_gene: TRBV12-2; j_gene: TRBJ2-7; CDR3aa: CASRLDPPFGGPENEQYF
abundance: NA; d_gene: NA; v_gene: TRBV5-8; j_gene: TRBJ1-1; CDR3aa: CASSLRLGLFLNTEAFF
abundance: few; d_gene: NA; v_gene: TRBV6-5; j_gene: TRBJ1-1; CDR3aa: CASGGQGFAAEAFF
abundance: NA; d_gene: TRBD1; v_gene: TRBV4-1; j_gene: TRBJ1-2; CDR3aa: CASSPGQGEGYGYTF
abundance: NA; d_gene: NA; v_gene: TRBV7-3; j_gene: TRBJ2-3; CDR3aa: CASSFNRADTQYF
abundance: NA; d_gene: NA; v_gene: TRBV7-2; j_gene: TRBJ2-7; CDR3aa: CASSLIERHRSEQYF
abundance: NA; d_gene: NA; v_gene: TRBV29-1; j_gene: TRBJ1-2; CDR3aa: CSVVTIVGYGYTF
abundance: NA; d_gene: NA; v_gene: TRBV27; j_gene: TRBJ2-3; CDR3aa: CASSYTQPWDTQYF
abundance: NA; d_gene: NA; v_gene: TRBV21-1; j_gene: TRBJ1-2; CDR3aa: CASSKGTNSLNYGYTF
abundance: NA; d_gene: TRBD2; v_gene: TRBV19; j_gene: TRBJ2-3; CDR3aa: CASSHAPSGSTDTQYF
abundance: NA; d_gene: NA; v_gene: TRBV18; j_gene: TRBJ2-1; CDR3aa: CASSPESVNNEQFF
abundance: NA; d_gene: TRBD1; v_gene: TRBV5-4; j_gene: TRBJ1-1; CDR3aa: CASPNGQGREAFF
abundance: NA; d_gene: NA; v_gene: TRBV29-1; j_gene: TRBJ1-2; CDR3aa: CSVSGTDRAGGYTF
abundance: NA; d_gene: NA; v_gene: TRBV29-1; j_gene: TRBJ2-3; CDR3aa: CSAGVSSTDTQYF
abundance: NA; d_gene: TRBD1; v_gene: TRBV18; j_gene: TRBJ2-7; CDR3aa: CASSPATGGSYEQYF
abundance: NA; d_gene: TRBD1; v_gene: TRBV11-2; j_gene: TRBJ1-4; CDR3aa: CASSLNLQGSNEKLFF
abundance: once; d_gene: NA; v_gene: TRBV28; j_gene: TRBJ1-6; CDR3aa: CASSLSLRLNSPLHF
abundance: NA; d_gene: TRBD1; v_gene: TRBV2; j_gene: TRBJ2-3; CDR3aa: CASSAGTGETDTQYF
abundance: NA; d_gene: TRBD1; v_gene: TRBV4-2; j_gene: TRBJ2-7; CDR3aa: CASSQDRGQGWREQYF
abundance: NA; d_gene: NA; v_gene: TRBV18; j_gene: TRBJ2-2; CDR3aa: CASSPPSLTWSGELFF
abundance: once; d_gene: TRBD2; v_gene: TRBV5-1; j_gene: TRBJ2-7; CDR3aa: CASSWGDGGTYEQYF
abundance: once; d_gene: NA; v_gene: TRBV18; j_gene: TRBJ1-2; CDR3aa: CASSPSNGRGYGYTF
abundance: NA; d_gene: TRBD2; v_gene: TRBV6-5; j_gene: TRBJ2-3; CDR3aa: CASSYGAGSTDTQYF
abundance: NA; d_gene: NA; v_gene: TRBV9; j_gene: TRBJ1-2; CDR3aa: CASRSDGRGGYTF